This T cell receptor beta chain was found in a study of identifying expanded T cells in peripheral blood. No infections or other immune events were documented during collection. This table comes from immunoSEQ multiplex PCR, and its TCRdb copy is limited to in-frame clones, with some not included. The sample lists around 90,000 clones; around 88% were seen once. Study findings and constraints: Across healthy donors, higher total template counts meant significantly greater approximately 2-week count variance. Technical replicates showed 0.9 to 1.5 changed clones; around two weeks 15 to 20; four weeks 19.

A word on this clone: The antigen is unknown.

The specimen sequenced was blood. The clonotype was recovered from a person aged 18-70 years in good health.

CDR3 amino acids: CASSEAPVAGSYNEQFF. Written as DNA, the CDR3 is TGTGCCAGCAGTGAAGCGCCGGTAGCGGGTTCCTACAATGAGCAGTTCTTC. The chain uses TRBV2 and TRBJ2-1; 7 bases agree with TRBD2. Germline V gene sequence: CDR1 SNHLY, CDR2 FYNNEI. After removal of 0 bases from V and 1 base from J, the junction contained 6 bases not matched to a gene. There are 17 residues in the CDR3.